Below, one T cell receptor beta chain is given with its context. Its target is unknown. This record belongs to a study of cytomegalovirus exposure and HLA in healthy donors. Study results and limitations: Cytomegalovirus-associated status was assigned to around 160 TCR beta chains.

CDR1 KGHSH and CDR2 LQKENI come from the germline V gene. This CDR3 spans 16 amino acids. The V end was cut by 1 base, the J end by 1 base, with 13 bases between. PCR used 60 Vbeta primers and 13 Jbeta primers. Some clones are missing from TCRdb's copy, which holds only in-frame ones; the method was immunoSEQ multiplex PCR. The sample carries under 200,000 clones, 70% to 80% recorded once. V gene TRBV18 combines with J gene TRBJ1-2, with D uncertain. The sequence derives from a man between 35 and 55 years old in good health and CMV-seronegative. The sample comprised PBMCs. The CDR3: CASSPQFPQNNYGYTF. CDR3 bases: TGTGCCAGCTCACCACAATTTCCCCAGAATAACTATGGCTACACCTTC.